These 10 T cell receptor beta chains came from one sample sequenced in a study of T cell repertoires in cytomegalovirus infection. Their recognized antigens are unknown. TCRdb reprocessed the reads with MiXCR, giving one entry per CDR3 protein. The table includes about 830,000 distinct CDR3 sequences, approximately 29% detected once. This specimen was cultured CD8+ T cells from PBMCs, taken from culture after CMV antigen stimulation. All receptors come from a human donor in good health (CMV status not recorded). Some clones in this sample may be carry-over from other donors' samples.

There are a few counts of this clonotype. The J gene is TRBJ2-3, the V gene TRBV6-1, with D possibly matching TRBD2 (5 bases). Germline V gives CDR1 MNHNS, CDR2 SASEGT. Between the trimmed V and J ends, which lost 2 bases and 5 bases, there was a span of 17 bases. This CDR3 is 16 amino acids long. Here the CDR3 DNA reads TGTGCCAGCAGTGAATATCGGAGTAGCGATGGAGATACGCAGTATTTT. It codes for CASSEYRSSDGDTQYF.

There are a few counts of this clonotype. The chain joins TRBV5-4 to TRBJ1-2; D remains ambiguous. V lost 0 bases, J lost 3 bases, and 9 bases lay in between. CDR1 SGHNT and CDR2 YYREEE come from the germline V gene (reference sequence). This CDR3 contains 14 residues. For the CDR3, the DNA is TGTGCCAGCAGCTTGGGGCCCGGGGACTATGGCTACACCTTC. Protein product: CASSLGPGDYGYTF.

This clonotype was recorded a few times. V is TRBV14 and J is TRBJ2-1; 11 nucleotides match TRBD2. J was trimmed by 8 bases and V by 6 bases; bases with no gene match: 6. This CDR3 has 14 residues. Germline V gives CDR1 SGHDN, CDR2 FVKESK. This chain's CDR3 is CASSLTSGADEQFF. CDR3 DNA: TGTGCCAGCAGTTTGACTAGCGGGGCAGATGAGCAGTTCTTC.

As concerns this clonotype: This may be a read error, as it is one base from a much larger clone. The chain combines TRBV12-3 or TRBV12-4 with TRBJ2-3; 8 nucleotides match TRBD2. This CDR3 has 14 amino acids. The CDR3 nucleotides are TGTACCAGCACGGCAGCGGGGGCTACAGATACGCAGTATTTT. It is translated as CTSTAAGATDTQYF.

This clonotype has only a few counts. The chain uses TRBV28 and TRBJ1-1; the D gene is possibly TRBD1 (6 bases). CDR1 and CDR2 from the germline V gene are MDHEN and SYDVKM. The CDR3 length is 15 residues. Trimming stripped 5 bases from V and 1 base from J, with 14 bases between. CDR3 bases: TGTGCCAGCAGTACCTACAGGGATCCGAACACTGAAGCTTTCTTT. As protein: CASSTYRDPNTEAFF.

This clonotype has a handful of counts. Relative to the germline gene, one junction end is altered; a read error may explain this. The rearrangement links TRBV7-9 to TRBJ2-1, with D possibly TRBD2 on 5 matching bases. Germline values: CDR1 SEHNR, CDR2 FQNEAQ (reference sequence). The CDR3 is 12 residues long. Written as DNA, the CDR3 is TGTGCCAGCACCCTAGCTGGTAGCTTCCTGATCTTC. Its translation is CASTLAGSFLIF.

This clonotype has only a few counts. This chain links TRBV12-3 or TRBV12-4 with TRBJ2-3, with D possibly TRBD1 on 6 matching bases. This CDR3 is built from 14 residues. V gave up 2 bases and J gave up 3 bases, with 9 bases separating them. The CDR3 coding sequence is TGTGCCAGCAGTTTACTGGGGGCAACAGATACGCAGTATTTT. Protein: CASSLLGATDTQYF.

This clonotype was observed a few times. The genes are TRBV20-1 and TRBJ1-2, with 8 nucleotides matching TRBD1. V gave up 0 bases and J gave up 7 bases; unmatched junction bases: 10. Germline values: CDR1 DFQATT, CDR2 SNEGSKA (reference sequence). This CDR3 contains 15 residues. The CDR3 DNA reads TGCAGTGCTAGAGATTTAACAGGACAGGGCACTGGCTACACCTTC. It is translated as CSARDLTGQGTGYTF.

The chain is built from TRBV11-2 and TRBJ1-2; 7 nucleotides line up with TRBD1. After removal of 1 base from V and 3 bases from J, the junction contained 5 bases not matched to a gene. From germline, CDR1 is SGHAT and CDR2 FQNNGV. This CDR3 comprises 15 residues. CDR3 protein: CASSLVRDRDYGYTF. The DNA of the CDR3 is TGTGCCAGCAGCTTAGTAAGAGACAGGGACTATGGCTACACCTTC. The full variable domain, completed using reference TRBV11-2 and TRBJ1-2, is EAGVAQSPRYKIIEKRQSVAFWCNPISGHATLYWYQQILGQGPKLLIQFQNNGVVDDSQLPKDRFSAERLKGVDSTLKIQPAKLEDSAVYLCASSLVRDRDYGYTFGSGTRLTVV.

For the CDR3, the DNA is TGCGCCAGCAGCCTGGGAGGCGGTGTAGACAATGAGCAGTTCTTC. Protein sequence: CASSLGGGVDNEQFF. The chain joins TRBV4-1 to TRBJ2-1; D possibly corresponds to TRBD2 (6 bases). The CDR3 is 15 residues long. Trimming shortened V by 4 bases and J by 5 bases, and 15 bases separated the two germline ends. Germline-derived CDR1 and CDR2 are MGHRA and YSYEKL.